This T cell receptor (beta chain) appears in the sequencing data of a study of graft-versus-host responses after intestinal transplantation. Study context: Multivisceral, liver-intestinal, or isolated intestinal grafts went to recipients.

A word on this clone: Its antigen is as yet unknown.

V dropped 1 base and J dropped 6 bases, with 6 bases sitting between them. Germline V gene lookup returns CDR1 MGHRA and CDR2 YSYEKL. This CDR3 contains 13 residues. Only in-frame clones appear in the TCRdb table, and some are missing; sequencing was by immunoSEQ multiplex PCR. The data show 120,000 or so clones, with around 93% seen just once and less than 0.55% held by the top ten. This TCR was sampled from a human donor who received an intestinal transplant. Sequencing used unstimulated CD8+ T cells sorted from spleen or lymph node cells, obtained before intestinal transplant. This chain joins TRBV4-1 and TRBJ2-2; D ambiguous. The CDR3 sequence is CASSQVSPGELFF. In DNA form, the CDR3 reads TGCGCCAGCAGCCAAGTTTCACCCGGGGAGCTGTTTTTT.